The 32 T cell receptor beta chains listed next were all sequenced from one sample in a study of tumor-infiltrating lymphocytes in oesophageal squamous cell carcinoma. Using its own MiXCR run on the PCR reads, TCRdb lists one record per CDR3 protein. The table includes 10,000 or so distinct CDR3 sequences, 45% to 65% detected once. Sequencing used esophageal tumor tissue. Source of these receptors: a female donor with esophageal squamous cell carcinoma.

The chain employs TRBV6-2 or TRBV6-3 and TRBJ2-5; D remains ambiguous. The CDR3 has 14 amino acids. Germline CDR1 is MNHEY and CDR2 is SVGEGT. V was clipped by 0 bases and J by 0 bases, with 5 bases between them. The CDR3 DNA reads as TGTGCCAGCAGTTACTCTCTGAACCAAGAGACCCAGTACTTC. Its translation is CASSYSLNQETQYF.

The rearrangement uses TRBV7-2 and TRBJ2-3; maybe TRBD2 (5 bases). The CDR3 contains 14 residues. V was shortened by 5 bases and J by 6 bases, with 15 bases between the two germline ends. Looked up from germline, CDR1 is SGHTA and CDR2 is FQGNSA. Here the CDR3 DNA reads TGTGCCAGCAGCCCCCGGACTGTGGCCGATACGCAGTATTTT. Translation: CASSPRTVADTQYF.

This clonotype has a handful of counts. An end of the junction differs from the germline gene, which may be a read error. The chain links TRBV7-2 to TRBJ2-3; D is unclear. The germline V gene has CDR1 SGHTA and CDR2 FQGNSA. This CDR3 spans 14 amino acids. In DNA form, the CDR3 reads TGTGCCAGCAGCTTAGATGGTAGCAGAGATACGCAGTATTTT. It translates to CASSLDGSRDTQYF.

The chain has TRBV7-4 and TRBJ2-3; 12 bases are a match to TRBD2. The V segment lost 5 bases and the J segment 4 bases; nucleotides outside the gene matches: 7. Germline-derived CDR1 and CDR2 are SGHVT and SQSDAQ. The CDR3 contains 16 residues. The CDR3 sequence: CASSTRLAGAADTQYF. CDR3 nucleotide sequence: TGTGCCAGCAGCACTAGACTAGCGGGAGCGGCAGATACGCAGTATTTT.

Only a few counts were recorded for this clonotype. The rearrangement uses TRBV7-6 and TRBJ2-1; TRBD1 is a possible D gene (5 bases). The DNA end is a closer match to TRBJ2-7, so the J assignment may be wrong. Germline lookup yields CDR1 SGHVS and CDR2 FNYEAQ. The CDR3 sequence is 12 residues long. In DNA form, the CDR3 reads TGTGCCAGCAGCTACAGGTACAATGAGCAGTACTTC. Protein product: CASSYRYNEQYF.

This clonotype was seen ten or more times. The chain joins TRBV15 to TRBJ2-1; 10 nucleotides agree with TRBD2. The CDR3 is made up of 17 amino acids. The ends lost 0 bases at V and 3 bases at J; junction bases unmatched: 5. Germline CDR1 LNHNV, CDR2 YYDKDF (reference sequence). The CDR3 here is CATSRDRVAGGYNEQFF. CDR3 sequence (DNA): TGTGCCACCAGCAGAGATCGGGTAGCGGGAGGCTACAATGAGCAGTTCTTC.

V usage is TRBV11-3 and J usage is TRBJ2-5; D remains ambiguous. V gave up 1 base and J gave up 0 bases, with 9 bases separating them. Per the germline V gene, CDR1 is SGHNT and CDR2 is YENEEA. This CDR3 has 15 residues. The CDR3, as DNA: TGTGCCAGCAGCTTAGGCGGTTCGTACCAAGAGACCCAGTACTTC. Its protein is CASSLGGSYQETQYF.

The chain joins TRBV7-3 to TRBJ2-3; D is unresolved. The CDR3 is 21 residues long. Trimming stripped 5 bases from V and 0 bases from J, with 30 bases between. Germline V gene lookup returns CDR1 SGHTA and CDR2 FQGTGA. The CDR3 is CASSLGGRRIRANSSTDTQYF. The CDR3 region has the DNA TGTGCCAGCAGCCTAGGTGGGCGTCGGATCCGCGCCAATTCTAGCACAGATACGCAGTATTTT.

CDR3 DNA: TGTGCCAGCACCATTCGGCAGGGTCCCACCTACGAGCAGTACTTC. Residues: CASTIRQGPTYEQYF. V usage is TRBV7-8 and J usage is TRBJ2-7; tentatively, D is TRBD1 (5 bases). Per the germline V gene, CDR1 is SGHVS and CDR2 is FQNEAQ. CDR3 size: 15 residues. Trimming stripped 7 bases from V and 2 bases from J, with 18 bases between.

This clonotype qualifies as medium-sized. The chain joins TRBV7-9 to TRBJ2-3, with D possibly matching TRBD2 (7 bases). The CDR3 runs 14 residues. V lost 5 bases to trimming and J lost 6 bases, with 15 bases between them. Germline CDR1 SEHNR, CDR2 FQNEAQ (reference sequence). The CDR3 loop reads CASSTRGGGDTQYF. As DNA, the CDR3 is TGTGCCAGCAGCACTAGGGGGGGAGGGGATACGCAGTATTTT.

This sequence joins TRBV10-1 and TRBJ2-2; tentatively, D is TRBD1 (5 bases). The CDR3 is 16 amino acids. Trimming took off 3 bases at V and 1 base at J, with 12 bases between the two ends. The V gene's germline CDR1 is WNHNN and CDR2 SYGVQD (reference sequence). The CDR3 coding sequence is TGCGCCAGCAGTGATTATGGACACCAGAACACCGGGGAGCTGTTTTTT. Translating it yields CASSDYGHQNTGELFF.

This rearrangement joins TRBV7-8 to TRBJ2-1; D call uncertain. The closer fit of TRBJ2-7 to the DNA end suggests the J call may be wrong. This CDR3 has 15 amino acids. Germline CDR1 reads SGHVS; CDR2 reads FQNEAQ. The chain's CDR3 is CASSFGPLVGYEQYF. CDR3 nucleotide sequence: TGTGCCAGCAGCTTCGGACCACTCGTCGGGTACGAGCAGTACTTC.

The rearrangement joins TRBV6-8 to TRBJ2-5; 12 positions match TRBD2. The J call may be mistaken, given a closer DNA end match to TRBJ2-1. Germline CDR1 MNHGY, CDR2 SAAAGT. The CDR3 contains 15 residues. CDR3 residues: CASSYSASGGAKQFF. CDR3 coding DNA: TGTGCCAGCAGTTACTCAGCTAGCGGGGGGGCAAAGCAGTTCTTC.

The chain couples TRBV10-2 to TRBJ2-2, with a possible D match to TRBD2 (5 bases). Deletions cut 6 bases from V and 3 bases from J, with 11 bases between. The V gene's germline CDR1 is WSHSY and CDR2 SAAADI. CDR3 length equals 14 residues. The CDR3 region has the DNA TGCGCCAGCAGGACCCCGAGGGACACCGGGGAGCTGTTTTTT. It codes for CASRTPRDTGELFF.

V usage is TRBV5-1 and J usage is TRBJ2-1, with TRBD1 identical over 8 bases. The J call may be faulty, since TRBJ2-7 better matches the DNA end. This CDR3 has 16 residues. Looked up from germline, CDR1 is SGHRS and CDR2 is YFSETQ. The CDR3 reads CASSASGTGLTYEQYF. As DNA, the CDR3 is TGCGCCAGCAGCGCCTCAGGGACAGGCTTAACCTACGAGCAGTACTTC.

Concerning this clonotype: The junction departs from the called germline gene at one end, perhaps through a read error. V gene TRBV7-6 combines with J gene TRBJ2-5; D might be TRBD2 (5 bases). The DNA end is a closer match to TRBJ2-7, so the J assignment may be wrong. The V gene's germline CDR1 is SGHVS and CDR2 FNYEAQ. The length of the CDR3 is 13 residues. The CDR3 protein is CASSLDTGYEQYF. CDR3 coding DNA: TGTGCTAGCAGCTTAGATACGGGGTACGAGCAGTACTTC.

On this clonotype itself: Possible read error: a much larger clone is one base away. V gene TRBV5-3 combines with J gene TRBJ2-1; unclear D gene. TRBV5-3 is labeled an ORF, and its function is uncertain. This CDR3 comprises 13 residues. As DNA, the CDR3 is TGTGCCAGCAGCTTAGGGATAGAAAACATTCAGTTCTTC. It is translated as CASSLGIENIQFF.

V usage is TRBV7-3 and J usage is TRBJ1-2; a possible D gene is TRBD1 (5 bases). CDR1 SGHTA and CDR2 FQGTGA come from the germline V gene. The CDR3 is 13 residues long. V lost 3 bases, J lost 4 bases, and 9 bases lay in between. CDR3 DNA sequence: TGTGCCAGCAGCTTCGGGGGGAGCTATGGCTACACCTTC. It translates to CASSFGGSYGYTF.

J is TRBJ1-2 and V is TRBV12-3 or TRBV12-4; TRBD1 aligns across 9 bases. CDR3 length: 13 residues. V was pared by 5 bases and J by 10 bases, with 8 bases of the junction left unmatched. The CDR3 region has the DNA TGTGCCAGCAGTCTGACAGGGGGTAGAGCCTACACCTTC. Its protein is CASSLTGGRAYTF.

V usage is TRBV6-2 or TRBV6-3 and J usage is TRBJ2-1; D tentatively reads TRBD1 or TRBD2 (5 bases each). The J call is uncertain, as TRBJ2-7 better fits the DNA end. Germline V gene lookup returns CDR1 MNHEY and CDR2 SVGEGT. The CDR3 runs to 14 residues. The CDR3 reads CASKYGTASYEQYF. CDR3 nucleotide sequence: TGTGCCAGCAAATACGGGACCGCGTCCTACGAGCAGTACTTC.

The genes are TRBV28 and TRBJ2-3; D is undetermined. The CDR3 contains 13 residues. V dropped 10 bases and J dropped 11 bases, with 22 bases sitting between them. Germline loops: CDR1 MDHEN, CDR2 SYDVKM. CDR3 loop: CATDDPNSYEQYF. The DNA of the CDR3 is TGTGCCACCGACGACCCAAACTCCTACGAGCAGTATTTT. Filled out from reference TRBV28 and TRBJ2-3, the complete variable domain reads DVKVTQSSRYLVKRTGEKVFLECVQDMDHENMFWYRQDPGLGLRLIYFSYDVKMKEKGDIPEGYSVSREKKERFSLILESASTNQTSMYLCATDDPNSYEQYFGPGTRLTVL.

Worth noting for this clonotype: In this CDR3 the conserved last residue, phenylalanine or tryptophan, is missing, so a read error is likely. The chain carries TRBV11-1 and TRBJ2-4; the D gene is possibly TRBD1 (6 bases). The assigned J gene may be wrong: the sequence end matches TRBJ2-5 better. Per germline, CDR1 SGHAT and CDR2 FQDESV (reference sequence). This CDR3 contains 14 residues. The CDR3 coding sequence is TGTGCCAGCAGCTCGTACAGGGTCGAAGAGACCCAGTACTTA. It encodes CASSSYRVEETQYL.

The chain joins TRBV7-2 to TRBJ2-7; D not certain. CDR1 is SGHTA, CDR2 FQGNSA, per germline. The V end was cut by 3 bases, the J end by 1 base, with 13 bases between. This CDR3 comprises 15 residues. CDR3 region: CASSFPLRRSYEQYF. For the CDR3, the DNA is TGTGCCAGCAGCTTCCCCTTGCGCCGGTCCTACGAGCAGTACTTC.

J is TRBJ2-7 and V is TRBV6-6; the D is unclear. The J call may be mistaken, given a closer DNA end match to TRBJ2-5. Germline lookup yields CDR1 MNHNY and CDR2 SVGAGI (reference sequence). The CDR3 has 13 amino acids. The CDR3 bases are TGTGCCAGCAGTTACTCGACCGGGGAGACCCAGTACTTC. Its translation is CASSYSTGETQYF.

For this clonotype: Because it lacks the conserved phenylalanine or tryptophan at the end, this CDR3 is likely a read error. The limits of the CDR3 on the DNA are not certain, so only TCRdb's listed CDR3 is given. This chain uses TRBV6-8 with TRBJ2-7; the table's D call TRBD1 went unverified against the DNA. The CDR3 region is 15 residues in length, termini included. Germline-derived CDR1 and CDR2 are MNHGY and SAAAGT. This CDR3 is CASSPGANYEQYFGS.

The chain uses TRBV28 and TRBJ2-6, with 7 bases that match TRBD2. The J call is uncertain, as TRBJ2-7 better fits the DNA end. The length of the CDR3 is 17 residues. CDR1 and CDR2 from the germline V gene are MDHEN and SYDVKM. The CDR3 DNA reads TGTGCCAGCAGTTGGCCGTGGGCGGGAGAGACTCGGGGCGAGCAGTACTTC. It specifies CASSWPWAGETRGEQYF.

The chain has TRBV27 and TRBJ1-5, with a tentative D call TRBD1 (6 bases). Trimming took off 7 bases at V and 4 bases at J, with 14 bases between the two ends. Per germline, CDR1 MNHEY and CDR2 SMNVEV (reference sequence). The CDR3 extends over 14 amino acids. CDR3 sequence reads: CASTQQGGNQPQHF. CDR3 in DNA: TGTGCCAGCACCCAACAGGGCGGGAATCAGCCCCAGCATTTT.

The sample holds many counts of this clonotype. The V call is TRBV5-4, the J call TRBJ2-3; 7 positions match TRBD1. V was pared by 0 bases and J by 5 bases, with 0 bases of the junction left unmatched. This CDR3 has 13 amino acids. Germline V gene data show CDR1 as SGHNT and CDR2 as YYREEE (reference sequence). The CDR3 DNA sequence: TGTGCCAGCAGCTTGGACAGGGGAGATACGCAGTATTTT. This translates into CASSLDRGDTQYF.

This CDR3 is CASRSGRTNEKLFF. Written as DNA, the CDR3 is TGTGCCAGCAGATCGGGACGTACTAATGAAAAACTGTTTTTT. This chain uses TRBV12-3 or TRBV12-4 with TRBJ1-4, with a possible D match to TRBD1 (5 bases). Trimming cost V 6 bases and J 2 bases, with 10 bases left between them. The CDR3 is 14 residues long.

V and J are TRBV5-1 and TRBJ2-3, with 7 nucleotides matching TRBD1. The tail of the sequence fits TRBJ2-7 better, so the J call may be wrong. The germline CDR1 and CDR2 sequences are SGHRS and YFSETQ. This CDR3 has 13 residues. CDR3 protein: CASSLTGSDEQYF. CDR3 sequence (DNA): TGCGCCAGCAGCCTGACAGGGTCCGACGAGCAGTACTTC.

This chain connects TRBV28 to TRBJ2-4; TRBD2 aligns across 11 bases. The DNA end favors TRBJ2-7, so the J call may be wrong. The germline V gene has CDR1 MDHEN and CDR2 SYDVKM. The CDR3 consists of 18 residues. The CDR3 DNA is TGTGCCAGCACCATACAGGGTGCCGGGACTAGCGGCCACTACGAGCAGTACTTC. This sequence encodes CASTIQGAGTSGHYEQYF.

By its share, this clonotype is medium-sized (0.01 to 0.1%). The genes are TRBV6-1 and TRBJ1-1; D remains unclear. CDR1 and CDR2 from the germline V gene are MNHNS and SASEGT. The CDR3 runs 18 residues. With 7 bases removed from V and 1 base from J, the gap between germline ends came to 25 bases. CDR3 coding DNA: TGTGCCAGCACTACCAAGAAGGGAATGGTAGCTTGGAACACTGAAGCTTTCTTT. Translated, it gives CASTTKKGMVAWNTEAFF.